Here is one TCR beta chain with its context. Its antigen is unidentified. Here immunoSEQ multiplex PCR was the method, and the copy in TCRdb shows in-frame clones only, minus some. The table lists under 140,000 clones, 93% of them singletons. This record belongs to a study of graft-versus-host responses after intestinal transplantation. Trimming stripped 5 bases from V and 6 bases from J, with 17 bases between. The CDR3 runs to 14 residues. Germline V gene lookup returns CDR1 MDHEN and CDR2 SYDVKM. The chain uses TRBV28 and TRBJ2-7; D ambiguous. The TCR sequence derives from a human donor who received an intestinal transplant. The specimen comprised unstimulated CD8+ T cells sorted from spleen or lymph node cells, sampled before intestinal transplant. The CDR3 region has the DNA TGTGCCAGCAGTCCTAGGCCTAACCAGGCCGAGCAGTACTTC. It is translated as CASSPRPNQAEQYF.